Presented here are 20 T cell receptor beta chains from one specimen sequenced in a study of CD8+CD57+ T cells in acquired aplastic anemia. All patients picked for sequencing had shown, by flow cytometry, an expansion of CD8+CD57+ cells. Investigators profiled TCR beta VDJ and CDR3 from genomic DNA template. TCRdb reprocessed the reads via MiXCR and lists one record per CDR3 protein. The table shows hundreds of thousands of distinct CDR3 sequences, with around 30% occurring only once. Sequenced sample: sorted CD4+, CD8+, or CD8+CD57+ T cells (not recorded which) from PBMCs. These receptors all come from a human donor with aplastic anemia.

The rearrangement links TRBV10-3 to TRBJ1-1; D may be TRBD1 (5 bases). CDR3 size: 12 residues. The V end was cut by 8 bases, the J end by 5 bases, with 12 bases between. Germline V gene sequence: CDR1 ENHRY, CDR2 SYGVKD. This CDR3 reads CAIGMTATEAFF. In DNA, the CDR3 is TGTGCCATCGGAATGACAGCAACTGAAGCTTTCTTT.

This clonotype was observed once. The CDR3 bases are TGTGCCAGCAGACTCGACAGGGTTCCAGATACGCAGTATTTT. Amino acid sequence: CASRLDRVPDTQYF. The chain recombines TRBV10-3 with TRBJ2-3; 7 nucleotides agree with TRBD1. The CDR3 runs 14 residues. Germline CDR1 reads ENHRY; CDR2 reads SYGVKD. The ends lost 10 bases at V and 4 bases at J; junction bases unmatched: 11.

This clonotype occurred a few times. CDR3 loop: CSARPPGVAGGEQYF. DNA for the CDR3: TGCAGTGCTAGACCCCCGGGGGTAGCGGGGGGCGAGCAGTACTTC. V and J are TRBV20-1 and TRBJ2-7; 10 positions match TRBD2. V lost 2 bases, J lost 6 bases, and 10 bases stayed unmatched. Germline lookup yields CDR1 DFQATT and CDR2 SNEGSKA (reference sequence). The length of the CDR3 is 15 residues.

On this clonotype: Given a much more abundant clone one base away, this may be a read error. The chain combines TRBV20-1 with TRBJ2-3; the match to TRBD2 covers 9 bases. The length of the CDR3 is 14 residues. Germline CDR1 and CDR2: DFQATT and SNEGSKA (reference sequence). V lost 8 bases and J lost 6; bases outside the gene matches: 12. CDR3 protein: CSTTTAGGNDTQYF. CDR3 DNA sequence: TGCAGTACAACAACAGCGGGGGGCAACGATACGCAGTATTTT.

The V call is TRBV29-1, the J call TRBJ2-7; 11 bases match TRBD2. The V gene's germline CDR1 is SQVTM and CDR2 ANQGSEA. The CDR3 is made up of 13 amino acids. Unmatched junction bases numbered 10, after V lost 7 bases and J lost 8 bases. The CDR3 nucleotides are TGCAGCGGCGGACTAGCGGGCGCTAGGCAGCAGTACTTC. As protein: CSGGLAGARQQYF.

As regards this clonotype: A much more abundant neighbour one base away suggests this may be a read error. This rearrangement joins TRBV7-9 to TRBJ1-4; D is perhaps TRBD1 (5 bases). In germline, CDR1 is SEHNR, CDR2 FQNEAQ (reference sequence). CDR3 size: 14 residues. DNA for the CDR3: TGTGCCAGCAGCTCCGACAGCACCAAGGAAAACCTGTTTTTT. Its translation: CASSSDSTKENLFF.

This chain links TRBV5-4 with TRBJ2-7, with 8 bases fitting TRBD1. There are 15 residues in the CDR3. Germline CDR1 is SGHNT and CDR2 is YYREEE (reference sequence). Trimming at V came to 7 bases and at J to 0 bases, leaving 9 bases not matched to a gene. The chain's CDR3 is CASGSKDRVSYEQYF. CDR3 DNA: TGTGCCAGCGGCTCGAAGGACAGGGTCTCCTACGAGCAGTACTTC.

Many counts were recorded for this clonotype. The J gene is TRBJ2-6, the V gene TRBV29-1; D might be TRBD1 or TRBD2, each matching 5 bases. Trimming cost V 7 bases and J 2 bases, with 18 bases left between them. Germline V gene data show CDR1 as SQVTM and CDR2 as ANQGSEA. The CDR3 is made up of 16 amino acids. For the CDR3, the DNA is TGCAGCGCCCTAGGGGCAGGGAGCCCTGGGGCCAACGTCCTGACTTTC. Protein: CSALGAGSPGANVLTF.

This clonotype was picked up many times. The chain has TRBV29-1 and TRBJ1-2; D possibly corresponds to TRBD1 (6 bases). Deletions cut 7 bases from V and 2 bases from J, with 17 bases between. The length of the CDR3 is 14 residues. CDR1 and CDR2 from the germline V gene are SQVTM and ANQGSEA. DNA for the CDR3: TGCAGCGCGAAGAAACCAGGGGACAACTATGGCTACACCTTC. Translated: CSAKKPGDNYGYTF.

The V call is TRBV5-5, the J call TRBJ1-4; D not certain. Trimming shortened V by 0 bases and J by 16 bases, and 13 bases separated the two germline ends. The CDR3 loop spans 12 amino acids. Germline CDR1 reads SGHKS; CDR2 reads YYEKEE (reference sequence). CDR3 sequence: CASSLGEAVEFF. The CDR3 bases are TGTGCCAGCAGCTTGGGCGAGGCGGTGGAGTTTTTT.

This clonotype was seen repeatedly, ten times or more. The chain couples TRBV15 to TRBJ1-4, with unresolved D. The V end lost 4 bases, the J end lost 0 bases, and 6 bases lay between the germline ends. Looked up from germline, CDR1 is LNHNV and CDR2 is YYDKDF (reference sequence). The CDR3 is 14 amino acids. As DNA, the CDR3 is TGTGCCACCAGCATGTCTGCAACTAATGAAAAACTGTTTTTT. It codes for CATSMSATNEKLFF.

The chain couples TRBV5-1 to TRBJ2-3, with 11 positions matching TRBD2. Germline lookup yields CDR1 SGHRS and CDR2 YFSETQ. This CDR3 region has 13 residues. The V segment lost 4 bases and the J segment 8 bases; nucleotides outside the gene matches: 3. In DNA, the CDR3 is TGCGCCAGCAGCGGGACTAGCGGACCTACGCAGTATTTT. Translation: CASSGTSGPTQYF.

In its sample, this clonotype was seen a few times. This could be a read error, since a much larger clone is one nucleotide away. This chain links TRBV29-1 with TRBJ2-7, with TRBD1 matching 10 bases. This CDR3 region has 16 residues. The germline V gene encodes CDR1 SQVTM and CDR2 ANQGSEA. V shed 7 bases and J 0 bases; nucleotides not matched to a gene: 12. The DNA of the CDR3 is TGCAGCGCCAACAACAAAGGGACAGGGGCCTCCTACGAGCAGTACTTC. As protein: CSANNKGTGASYEQYF.

The genes are TRBV2 and TRBJ1-3; a possible D gene is TRBD1 (5 bases). CDR1 and CDR2 from the germline V gene are SNHLY and FYNNEI. Trimming took 6 bases from V and 2 from J, leaving 14 bases between them. The CDR3 sequence is 15 residues long. CDR3 protein: CASSPLGHTGNTIYF. Here the CDR3 DNA reads TGTGCCAGCAGCCCCCTAGGACACACTGGAAACACCATATATTTT. The whole variable domain, filled in from reference TRBV2 and TRBJ1-3, reads EPEVTQTPSHQVTQMGQEVILRCVPISNHLYFYWYRQILGQKVEFLVSFYNNEISEKSEIFDDQFSVERPDGSNFTLKIRSTKLEDSAMYFCASSPLGHTGNTIYFGEGSWLTVV.

In this sample, this clonotype turned up many times. Germline is not matched at one junction end, which may reflect a read error. This sequence joins TRBV20-1 and TRBJ1-2; no reliable D call. CDR3 size: 15 residues. CDR1 and CDR2 from the germline V gene are DFQATT and SNEGSKA (reference sequence). The CDR3 coding sequence is TGCAGTGCTAGAATCGCGGGTCCAACTAACAATGGCTACACCTTC. This codes for CSARIAGPTNNGYTF.

This clonotype was picked up a small number of times. Mismatch with germline at one junction end may stem from a read error. The J gene is TRBJ1-1, the V gene TRBV6-5; unclear D gene. Germline V gene lookup returns CDR1 MNHEY and CDR2 SVGAGI. This CDR3 is 11 amino acids long. The CDR3 here is CASSYNSEAFF. The CDR3 DNA follows: TGTGCCAGCAGTTATAACAGTGAAGCTTTCTTT.

The chain uses TRBV3-1 and TRBJ1-2; 7 bases agree with TRBD1. After removal of 2 bases from V and 8 bases from J, the junction contained 5 bases not matched to a gene. Germline V gives CDR1 LGHDT, CDR2 YNNKEL (reference sequence). The CDR3 sequence is 13 residues long. The CDR3 DNA reads as TGTGCCAGCAGCCAAACGACAGGGCTCGGCTACACCTTC. Protein product: CASSQTTGLGYTF.

This clonotype was detected many times. The chain carries TRBV2 and TRBJ1-2, with 9 bases identical to TRBD1. Germline V gives CDR1 SNHLY, CDR2 FYNNEI. The CDR3 totals 13 residues. V shed 3 bases and J 4 bases; nucleotides not matched to a gene: 0. The CDR3 reads CASSEGQGYGYTF. The CDR3, as DNA: TGTGCCAGCAGTGAGGGACAGGGCTATGGCTACACCTTC.

This clonotype has just one count. This chain joins TRBV25-1 and TRBJ1-1; D unclear. CDR1 and CDR2 (germline): MGHDK, SYGVNS. Trimming pared 8 bases from V and 3 bases from J, leaving 19 bases between. The CDR3 sequence is 15 residues long. The CDR3 nucleotides are TGTGCCAGCTCACCAGACATGGTCCGGGACACTGAAGCTTTCTTT. Translating it yields CASSPDMVRDTEAFF.

This clonotype occurred many times. The chain is built from TRBV7-2 and TRBJ2-7; D is uncertain. CDR3 length: 14 amino acids. V was pared by 5 bases and J by 2 bases, with 13 bases between. CDR1 is SGHTA and CDR2 is FQGNSA in the germline V gene. The CDR3 spells CASSPLGTTYEQYF. In DNA, the CDR3 is TGTGCCAGCAGCCCACTGGGCACCACCTACGAGCAGTACTTC.